This T cell receptor beta chain is drawn from a study of shared clonotypes between healthy human individuals. Deep-level assay runs were performed. The material for each subset, its genomic DNA, was split evenly across several immunoSEQ plates. Assay used: immunoSEQ multiplex PCR; TCRdb lists only in-frame clones, some missing. The repertoire holds hundreds of thousands of clones, 73% seen once, with 10% in the top ten. Negatively enriched CD4+ T cells were divided by CD45RA into naive and memory. The sequenced material came from memory CD4+ T cells sorted from blood. The sample's subset: CD45RA-negative fraction. This TCR was sampled from a man under 40 in good health.

The CDR3 loop reads CASSVEQERLTNYGYTF. CDR3 DNA sequence: TGTGCCAGCAGTGTAGAACAGGAGCGCCTTACTAACTATGGCTACACCTTC. The chain is built from TRBV2 and TRBJ1-2; weak D call: TRBD1 (5 bases). Germline V CDR1 and CDR2: SNHLY, FYNNEI. This CDR3 spans 17 amino acids. Trimming took off 4 bases at V and 0 bases at J, with 18 bases between the two ends. The full variable domain, with the rest looked up from reference TRBV2 and TRBJ1-2, is EPEVTQTPSHQVTQMGQEVILRCVPISNHLYFYWYRQILGQKVEFLVSFYNNEISEKSEIFDDQFSVERPDGSNFTLKIRSTKLEDSAMYFCASSVEQERLTNYGYTFGSGTRLTVV.